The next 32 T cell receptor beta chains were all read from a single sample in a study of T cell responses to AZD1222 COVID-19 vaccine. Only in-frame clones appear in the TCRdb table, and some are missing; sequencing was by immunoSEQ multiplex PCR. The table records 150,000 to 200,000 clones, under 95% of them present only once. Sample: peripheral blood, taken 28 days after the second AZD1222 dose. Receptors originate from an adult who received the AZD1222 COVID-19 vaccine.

The CDR3 bases are TGTGCCAGCACTTATCTAGCGGGAGTTTCCGGGGCCAACGTCCTGACTTTC. This translates into CASTYLAGVSGANVLTF. The chain joins TRBV28 to TRBJ2-6; 10 bases match TRBD2. Trimming removed 7 bases from V and 4 bases from J; junction bases left unmatched: 10. CDR1 and CDR2 from the germline V gene are MDHEN and SYDVKM. The CDR3 is 17 amino acids.

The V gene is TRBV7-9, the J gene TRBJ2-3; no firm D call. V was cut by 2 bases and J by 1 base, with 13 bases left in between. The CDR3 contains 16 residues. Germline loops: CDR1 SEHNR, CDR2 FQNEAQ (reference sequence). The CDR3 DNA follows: TGTGCCAGCAGCTTAAATAGTGTCATTGGCACAGATACGCAGTATTTT. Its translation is CASSLNSVIGTDTQYF.

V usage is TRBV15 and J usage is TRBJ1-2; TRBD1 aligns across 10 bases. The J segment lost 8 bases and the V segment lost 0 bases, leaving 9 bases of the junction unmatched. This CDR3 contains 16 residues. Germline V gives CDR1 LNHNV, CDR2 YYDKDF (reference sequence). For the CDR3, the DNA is TGTGCCACCAGCAGAGATCAGGGGACAGGGGTTGGCGGCTACACCTTC. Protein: CATSRDQGTGVGGYTF.

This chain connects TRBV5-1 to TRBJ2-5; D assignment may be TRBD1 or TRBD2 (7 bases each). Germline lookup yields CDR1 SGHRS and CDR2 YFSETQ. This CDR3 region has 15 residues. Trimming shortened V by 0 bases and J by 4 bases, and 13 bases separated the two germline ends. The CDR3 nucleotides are TGCGCCAGCAGCTTGGCACAGGGGAGGGGAGAGACCCAGTACTTC. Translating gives CASSLAQGRGETQYF.

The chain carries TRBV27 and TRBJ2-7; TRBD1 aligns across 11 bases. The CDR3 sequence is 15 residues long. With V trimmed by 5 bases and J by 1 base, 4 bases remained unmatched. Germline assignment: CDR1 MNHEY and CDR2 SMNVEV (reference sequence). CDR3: CASSTRDRGSYEQYF. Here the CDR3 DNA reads TGTGCCAGCAGTACTAGGGACAGGGGGTCCTACGAGCAGTACTTC.

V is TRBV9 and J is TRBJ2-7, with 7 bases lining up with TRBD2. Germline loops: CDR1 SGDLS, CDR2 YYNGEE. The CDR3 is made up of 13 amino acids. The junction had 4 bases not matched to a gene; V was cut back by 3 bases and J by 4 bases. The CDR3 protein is CASSAGTTYEQYF. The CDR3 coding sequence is TGTGCCAGCAGCGCCGGGACTACGTACGAGCAGTACTTC.

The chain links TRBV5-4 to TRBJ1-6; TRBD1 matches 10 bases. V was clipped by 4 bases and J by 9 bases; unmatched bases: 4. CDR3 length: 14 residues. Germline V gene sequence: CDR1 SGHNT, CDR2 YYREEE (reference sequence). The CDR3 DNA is TGTGCCAGCAGCGCGGGACAGGGGACTTCACCCCTCCACTTT. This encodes CASSAGQGTSPLHF.

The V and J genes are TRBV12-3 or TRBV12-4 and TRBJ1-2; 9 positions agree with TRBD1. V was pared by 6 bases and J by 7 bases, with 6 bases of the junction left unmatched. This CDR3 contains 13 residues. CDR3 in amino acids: CASSPQGAPGYTF. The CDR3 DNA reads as TGTGCCAGCAGCCCACAGGGGGCGCCTGGCTACACCTTC.

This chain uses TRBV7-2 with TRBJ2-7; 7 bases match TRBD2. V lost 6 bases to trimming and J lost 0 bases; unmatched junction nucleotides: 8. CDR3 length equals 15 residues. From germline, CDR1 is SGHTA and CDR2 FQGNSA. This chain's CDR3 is CASSKAGWDSYEQYF. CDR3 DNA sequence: TGTGCCAGCAGTAAAGCGGGATGGGACTCCTACGAGCAGTACTTC.

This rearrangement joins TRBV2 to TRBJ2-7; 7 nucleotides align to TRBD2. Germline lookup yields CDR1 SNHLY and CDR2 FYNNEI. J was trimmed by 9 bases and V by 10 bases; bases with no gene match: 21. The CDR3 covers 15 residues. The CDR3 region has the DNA TGTGCCATGCTTAGGGTGGCTAGCGGACCTAATGTGCAGTACTTC. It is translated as CAMLRVASGPNVQYF.

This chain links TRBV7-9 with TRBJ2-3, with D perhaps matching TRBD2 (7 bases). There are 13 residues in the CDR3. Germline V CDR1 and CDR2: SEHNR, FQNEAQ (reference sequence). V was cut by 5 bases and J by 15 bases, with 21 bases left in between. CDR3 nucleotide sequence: TGTGCCAGCAGCCAGAGGTTGGGGGGGCTTCCATATTTT. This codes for CASSQRLGGLPYF.

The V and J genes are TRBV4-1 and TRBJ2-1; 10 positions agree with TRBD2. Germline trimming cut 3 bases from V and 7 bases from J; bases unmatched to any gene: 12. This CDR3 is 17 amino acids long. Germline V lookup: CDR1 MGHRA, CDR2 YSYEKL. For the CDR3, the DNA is TGCGCCAGCAGCCAGAGGGGACGGGAGCGGGAGGGAAATGAGCAGTTCTTC. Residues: CASSQRGREREGNEQFF.

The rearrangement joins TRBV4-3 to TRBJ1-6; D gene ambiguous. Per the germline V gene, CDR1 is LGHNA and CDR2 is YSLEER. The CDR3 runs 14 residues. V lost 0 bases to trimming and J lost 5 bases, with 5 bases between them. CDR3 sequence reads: CASSQELDNSPLHF. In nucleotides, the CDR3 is TGCGCCAGCAGCCAAGAACTAGATAATTCACCCCTCCACTTT.

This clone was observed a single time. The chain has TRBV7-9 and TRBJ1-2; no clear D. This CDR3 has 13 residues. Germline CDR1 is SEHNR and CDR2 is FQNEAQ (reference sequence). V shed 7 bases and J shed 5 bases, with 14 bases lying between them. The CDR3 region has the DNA TGTGCCAGCAACGGGGAGGTGGAGTATGGCTACACCTTC. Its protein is CASNGEVEYGYTF.

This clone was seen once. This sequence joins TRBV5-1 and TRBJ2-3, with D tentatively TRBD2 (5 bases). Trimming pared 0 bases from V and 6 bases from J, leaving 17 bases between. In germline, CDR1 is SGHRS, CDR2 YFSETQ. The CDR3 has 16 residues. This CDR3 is CASSLGLPGPQDTQYF. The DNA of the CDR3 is TGCGCCAGCAGCTTGGGACTACCCGGCCCACAGGATACGCAGTATTTT. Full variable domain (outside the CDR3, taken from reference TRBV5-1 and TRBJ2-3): KAGVTQTPRYLIKTRGQQVTLSCSPISGHRSVSWYQQTPGQGLQFLFEYFSETQRNKGNFPGRFSGRQFSNSRSEMNVSTLELGDSALYLCASSLGLPGPQDTQYFGPGTRLTVL.

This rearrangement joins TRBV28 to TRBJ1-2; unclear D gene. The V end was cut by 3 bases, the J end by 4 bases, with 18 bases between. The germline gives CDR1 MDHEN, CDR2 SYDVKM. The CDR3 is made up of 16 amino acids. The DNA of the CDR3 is TGTGCCAGCAGTTTCCCCCCTAACCGGGCCCCCTATGGCTACACCTTC. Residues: CASSFPPNRAPYGYTF.

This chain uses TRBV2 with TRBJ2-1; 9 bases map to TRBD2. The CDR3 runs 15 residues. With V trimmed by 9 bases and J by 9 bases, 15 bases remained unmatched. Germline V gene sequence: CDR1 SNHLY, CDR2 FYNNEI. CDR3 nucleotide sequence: TGTGCCAGAGACTCCTTTCTTGCGGGAGGGTTTGAGCAGTTCTTC. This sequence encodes CARDSFLAGGFEQFF.

In nucleotides, the CDR3 is TGTGCCAGCCCCGAGGGGAGCTCCTACAATGAGCAGTTCTTC. Residues: CASPEGSSYNEQFF. The chain combines TRBV7-9 with TRBJ2-1; D is possibly TRBD1 or TRBD2 (5 bases each). There are 14 residues in the CDR3. Germline values: CDR1 SEHNR, CDR2 FQNEAQ (reference sequence). V was shortened by 8 bases and J by 0 bases, with 11 bases between the two germline ends.

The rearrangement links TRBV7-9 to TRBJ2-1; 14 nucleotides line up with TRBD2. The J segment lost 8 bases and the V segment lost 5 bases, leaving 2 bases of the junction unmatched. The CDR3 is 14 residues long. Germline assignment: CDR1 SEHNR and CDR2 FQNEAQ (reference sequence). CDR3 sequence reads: CASSRLAGGDEQFF. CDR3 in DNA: TGTGCCAGCAGCCGACTAGCGGGAGGGGATGAGCAGTTCTTC.

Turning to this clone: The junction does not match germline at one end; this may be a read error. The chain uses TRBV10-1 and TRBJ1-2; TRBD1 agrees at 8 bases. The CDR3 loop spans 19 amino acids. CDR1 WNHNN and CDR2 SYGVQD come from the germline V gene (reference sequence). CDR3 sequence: CATSKGGPEQGGWVYGYTF. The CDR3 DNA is TGCGCCACCAGTAAGGGAGGGCCCGAACAGGGGGGATGGGTCTATGGCTACACCTTC.

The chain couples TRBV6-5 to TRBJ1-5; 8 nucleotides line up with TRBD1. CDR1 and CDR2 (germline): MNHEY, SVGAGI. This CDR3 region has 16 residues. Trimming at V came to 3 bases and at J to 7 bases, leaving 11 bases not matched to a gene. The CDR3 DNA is TGTGCCAGCAGTTATACGGGACACAACAGGGGGCAGCCCCAGCATTTT. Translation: CASSYTGHNRGQPQHF.

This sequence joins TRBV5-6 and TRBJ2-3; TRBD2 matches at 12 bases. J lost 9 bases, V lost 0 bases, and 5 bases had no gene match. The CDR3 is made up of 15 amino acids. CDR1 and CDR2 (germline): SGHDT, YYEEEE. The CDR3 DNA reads TGTGCCAGCAGCTTGGTAGCTAGCGGGAGGGCCACGCAGTATTTT. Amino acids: CASSLVASGRATQYF.

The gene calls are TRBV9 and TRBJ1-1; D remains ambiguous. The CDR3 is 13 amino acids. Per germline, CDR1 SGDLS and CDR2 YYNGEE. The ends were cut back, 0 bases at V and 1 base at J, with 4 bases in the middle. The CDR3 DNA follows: TGTGCCAGCAGCGTAGCCTCGAACACTGAAGCTTTCTTT. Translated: CASSVASNTEAFF.

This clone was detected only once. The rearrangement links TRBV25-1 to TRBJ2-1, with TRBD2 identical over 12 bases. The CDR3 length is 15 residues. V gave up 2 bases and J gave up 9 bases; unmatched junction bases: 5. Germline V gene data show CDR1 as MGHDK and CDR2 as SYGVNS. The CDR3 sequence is CASSEVLAGGIEQFF. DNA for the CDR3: TGTGCCAGCAGTGAAGTACTAGCGGGAGGAATTGAGCAGTTCTTC.

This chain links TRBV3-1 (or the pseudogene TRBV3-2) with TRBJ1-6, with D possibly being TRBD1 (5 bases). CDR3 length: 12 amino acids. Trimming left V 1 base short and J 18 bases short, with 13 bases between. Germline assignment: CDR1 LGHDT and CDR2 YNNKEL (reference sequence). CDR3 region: CASSQGTYLPHF. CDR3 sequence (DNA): TGTGCCAGCAGCCAAGGGACATATCTCCCCCACTTT.

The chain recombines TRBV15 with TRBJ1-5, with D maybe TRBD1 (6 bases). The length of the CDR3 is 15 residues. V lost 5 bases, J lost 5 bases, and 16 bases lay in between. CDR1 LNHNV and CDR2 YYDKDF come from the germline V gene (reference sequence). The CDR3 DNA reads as TGTGCCACCAGCCGAAGCTACAGGGAATATCAGCCCCAGCATTTT. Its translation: CATSRSYREYQPQHF.

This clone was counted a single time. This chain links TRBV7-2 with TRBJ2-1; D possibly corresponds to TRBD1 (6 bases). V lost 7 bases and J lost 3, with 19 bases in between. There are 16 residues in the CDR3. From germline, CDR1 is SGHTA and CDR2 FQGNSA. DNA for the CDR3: TGTGCCAGCACCCCGATACAGGGTCCGATCTACAATGAGCAGTTCTTC. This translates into CASTPIQGPIYNEQFF.

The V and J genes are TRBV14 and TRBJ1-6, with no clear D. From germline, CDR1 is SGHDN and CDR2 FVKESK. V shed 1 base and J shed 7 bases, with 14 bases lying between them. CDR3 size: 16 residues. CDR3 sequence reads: CASSQVSGLSNSPLHF. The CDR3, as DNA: TGTGCCAGCAGCCAAGTTTCCGGTTTGTCCAATTCACCCCTCCACTTT.

CDR3 DNA: TGTGCAAGTCGCTTCGGACTAGCGGTTTACAATGAGCAGTTCTTC. This codes for CASRFGLAVYNEQFF. The rearrangement joins TRBV12-2 to TRBJ2-1; the tabulated D call, TRBD2, remains unverified against the DNA. TRBV12-2 constitutes a pseudogene. This CDR3 has 15 amino acids.

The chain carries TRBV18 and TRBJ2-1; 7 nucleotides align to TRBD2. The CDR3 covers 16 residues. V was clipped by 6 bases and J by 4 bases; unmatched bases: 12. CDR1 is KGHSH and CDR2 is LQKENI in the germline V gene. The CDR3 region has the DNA TGTGCCAGCTCTATTATGGGGCGGGAGTCTTACAATGAGCAGTTCTTC. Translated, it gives CASSIMGRESYNEQFF.

CDR3: CASSYHGQNTEAFF. CDR3 DNA sequence: TGTGCCAGCAGTTACCACGGACAGAACACTGAAGCTTTCTTT. V gene TRBV6-2 or TRBV6-3 combines with J gene TRBJ1-1; possible D gene TRBD1, 5 bases. This CDR3 is 14 amino acids long. Per germline, CDR1 MNHEY and CDR2 SVGEGT. V lost 2 bases and J lost 1, with 8 bases in between.

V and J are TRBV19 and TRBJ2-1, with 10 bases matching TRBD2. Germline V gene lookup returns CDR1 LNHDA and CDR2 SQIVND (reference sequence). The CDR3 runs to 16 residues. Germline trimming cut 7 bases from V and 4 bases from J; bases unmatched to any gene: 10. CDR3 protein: CASNPGVAGGYNEQFF. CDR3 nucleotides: TGTGCCAGTAACCCCGGGGTAGCGGGAGGATACAATGAGCAGTTCTTC.